One and the same sample provided the 10 T cell receptor beta chains below, sequenced in a study of blood T cell repertoires in COVID-19. Generated by immunoSEQ multiplex PCR, the TCRdb table keeps only in-frame clones and is missing some. The data show 250,000 or so clones, just over 85% seen once. The sample consisted of PBMCs or T cells enriched from blood (not recorded which). The receptor set was obtained from a man aged 35-49 years who had recovered from COVID-19.

The chain couples TRBV30 to TRBJ2-5, with D perhaps matching TRBD2 (5 bases). Trimming removed 5 bases at V and 1 base at J, with 17 bases between. The CDR3 sequence is 15 residues long. Germline V gives CDR1 GTSNPN, CDR2 SVGIG (reference sequence). The CDR3 DNA is TGTGCCTGGCTATTACTAGGAACCAGCCAAGAGACCCAGTACTTC. Translated: CAWLLLGTSQETQYF.

The chain carries TRBV9 and TRBJ2-1; weak D call: TRBD2 (6 bases). V was trimmed by 7 bases and J by 9 bases, leaving 11 bases between them. Germline lookup yields CDR1 SGDLS and CDR2 YYNGEE. This CDR3 contains 11 residues. CDR3 DNA: TGTGCCAGCGGAGGGGTGGGTGAGCAGTTCTTC. Translated: CASGGVGEQFF.

The J gene is TRBJ1-2, the V gene TRBV10-3; the D is unclear. CDR3 length equals 13 residues. Germline CDR1 is ENHRY and CDR2 is SYGVKD. Trimming left V 8 bases short and J 0 bases short, with 10 bases between. For the CDR3, the DNA is TGTGCCATCCGCGATATCGCTAACTATGGCTACACCTTC. This gives the protein CAIRDIANYGYTF.

The J gene is TRBJ2-4, the V gene TRBV15; possibly TRBD1 for D (5 bases). With 0 bases removed from V and 9 bases from J, the gap between germline ends came to 15 bases. CDR1 and CDR2 (germline): LNHNV, YYDKDF (reference sequence). The CDR3 is made up of 15 amino acids. The CDR3 nucleotides read TGTGCCACCAGCAGAGATGGGGCCTGGGGTACCATTCAGTACTTC. This encodes CATSRDGAWGTIQYF.

The rearrangement links TRBV14 to TRBJ1-2, with 8 bases fitting TRBD1. The ends lost 0 bases at V and 7 bases at J; junction bases unmatched: 10. The germline gives CDR1 SGHDN, CDR2 FVKESK. The CDR3 length is 16 residues. DNA of the CDR3: TGTGCCAGCAGCCAAGATACAGGGGGGCTTAGGTCTGGCTACACCTTC. Its translation: CASSQDTGGLRSGYTF. The whole variable domain, remainder taken from reference TRBV14 and TRBJ1-2, is EAGVTQFPSHSVIEKGQTVTLRCDPISGHDNLYWYRRVMGKEIKFLLHFVKESKQDESGMPNNRFLAERTGGTYSTLKVQPAELEDSGVYFCASSQDTGGLRSGYTFGSGTRLTVV.

CDR3 sequence reads: CASAGAGDEQYF. CDR3 nucleotides: TGTGCCAGCGCGGGGGCGGGTGACGAGCAGTACTTC. V usage is TRBV2 and J usage is TRBJ2-7, with D tentatively TRBD2 (7 bases). The ends were cut back, 8 bases at V and 5 bases at J, with 13 bases in the middle. This CDR3 contains 12 residues. Germline V gene data show CDR1 as SNHLY and CDR2 as FYNNEI.

This chain uses TRBV2 with TRBJ2-7; 7 positions agree with TRBD1. Germline CDR1 and CDR2: SNHLY and FYNNEI. V was pared by 6 bases and J by 0 bases, with 5 bases of the junction left unmatched. The CDR3 spans 14 residues. CDR3 coding DNA: TGTGCCAGCAGCTGGGACAGAAGCTCCTACGAGCAGTACTTC. Its translation: CASSWDRSSYEQYF.

The chain is built from TRBV29-1 and TRBJ1-2; 8 positions agree with TRBD1. The V gene's germline CDR1 is SQVTM and CDR2 ANQGSEA. The ends lost 4 bases at V and 3 bases at J; junction bases unmatched: 10. The CDR3 has 15 residues. CDR3 sequence: CSVVSRDRSYYGYTF. CDR3 sequence (DNA): TGCAGCGTTGTTTCTCGGGACAGGTCGTACTATGGCTACACCTTC.

Points on this clone: The sample carries other DNA sequences with the same CDR3. The chain uses TRBV1 and TRBJ1-4; the DNA was not used to check the table's D call, TRBD1. TRBV1 is a pseudogene segment. The CDR3 totals 15 residues. CDR3 in DNA: TGCACCAGCAGACACACAGGGGCGCCTAATGAAAAACTGTTTTTT. It codes for CTSRHTGAPNEKLFF.

The table lists this clone with a few counts. Here the CDR3 reads CASSLMTSGGQGRYEQYF. The CDR3 DNA is TGTGCCAGCAGCTTAATGACTAGCGGGGGGCAGGGGAGGTACGAGCAGTACTTC. V usage is TRBV5-6 and J usage is TRBJ2-7; 13 bases are a match to TRBD2. Germline assignment: CDR1 SGHDT and CDR2 YYEEEE. Germline trimming cut 2 bases from V and 4 bases from J; bases unmatched to any gene: 12. This CDR3 comprises 18 residues.